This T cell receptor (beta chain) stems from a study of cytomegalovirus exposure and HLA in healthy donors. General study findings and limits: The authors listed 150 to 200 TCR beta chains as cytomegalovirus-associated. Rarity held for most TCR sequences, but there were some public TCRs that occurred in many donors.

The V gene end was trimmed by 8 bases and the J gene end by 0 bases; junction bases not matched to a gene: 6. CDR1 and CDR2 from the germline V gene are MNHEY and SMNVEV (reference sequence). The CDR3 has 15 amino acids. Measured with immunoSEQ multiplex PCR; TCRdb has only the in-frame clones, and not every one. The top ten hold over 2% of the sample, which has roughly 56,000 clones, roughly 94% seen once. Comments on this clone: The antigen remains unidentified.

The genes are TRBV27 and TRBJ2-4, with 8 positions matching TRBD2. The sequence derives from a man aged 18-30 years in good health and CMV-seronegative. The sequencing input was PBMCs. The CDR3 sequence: CASRTSGLAKNIQYF. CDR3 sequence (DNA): TGTGCCAGCCGCACTAGCGGCTTAGCCAAAAACATTCAGTACTTC.